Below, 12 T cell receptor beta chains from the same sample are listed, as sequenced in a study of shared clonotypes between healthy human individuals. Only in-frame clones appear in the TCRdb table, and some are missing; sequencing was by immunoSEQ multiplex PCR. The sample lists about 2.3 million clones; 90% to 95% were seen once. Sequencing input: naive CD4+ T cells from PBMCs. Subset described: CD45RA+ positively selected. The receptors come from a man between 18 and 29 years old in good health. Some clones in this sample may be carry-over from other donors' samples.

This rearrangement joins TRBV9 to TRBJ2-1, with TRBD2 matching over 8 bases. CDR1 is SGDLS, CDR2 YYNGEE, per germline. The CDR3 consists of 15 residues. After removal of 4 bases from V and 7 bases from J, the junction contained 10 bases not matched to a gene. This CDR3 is CASSRSGGPRNEQFF. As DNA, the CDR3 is TGTGCCAGCAGCCGCTCGGGAGGGCCACGTAATGAGCAGTTCTTC.

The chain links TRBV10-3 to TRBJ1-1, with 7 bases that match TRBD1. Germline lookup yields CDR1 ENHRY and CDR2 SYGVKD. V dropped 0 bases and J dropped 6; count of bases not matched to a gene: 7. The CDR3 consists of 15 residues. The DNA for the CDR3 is TGTGCCATCAGTGAGTCGCGACAGGGACGTGCTGAAGCTTTCTTT. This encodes CAISESRQGRAEAFF.

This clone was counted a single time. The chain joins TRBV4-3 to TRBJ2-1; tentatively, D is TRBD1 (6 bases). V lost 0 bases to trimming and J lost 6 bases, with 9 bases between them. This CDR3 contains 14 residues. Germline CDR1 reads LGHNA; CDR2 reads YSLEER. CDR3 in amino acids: CASSQEDRLNEQFF. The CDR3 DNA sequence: TGCGCCAGCAGCCAAGAAGACAGGCTCAATGAGCAGTTCTTC.

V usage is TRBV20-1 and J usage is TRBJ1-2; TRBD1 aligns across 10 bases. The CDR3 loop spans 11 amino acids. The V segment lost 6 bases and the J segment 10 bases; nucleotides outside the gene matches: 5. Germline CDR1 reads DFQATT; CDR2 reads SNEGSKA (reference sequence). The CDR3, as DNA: TGCAGTGCCAGGACAGGGGGGGACTACACCTTC. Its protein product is CSARTGGDYTF.

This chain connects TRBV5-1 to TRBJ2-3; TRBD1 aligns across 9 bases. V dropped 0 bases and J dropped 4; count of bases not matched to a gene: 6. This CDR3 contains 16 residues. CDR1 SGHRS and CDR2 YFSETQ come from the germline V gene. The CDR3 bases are TGCGCCAGCAGCTTGGTGGGACAGGGTTCCGCAGATACGCAGTATTTT. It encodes CASSLVGQGSADTQYF.

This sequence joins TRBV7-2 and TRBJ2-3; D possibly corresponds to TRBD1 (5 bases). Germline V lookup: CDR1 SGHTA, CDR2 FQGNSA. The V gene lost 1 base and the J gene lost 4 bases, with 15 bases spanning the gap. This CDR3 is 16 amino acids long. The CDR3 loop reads CASSLDPPGYPDTQYF. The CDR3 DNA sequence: TGTGCCAGCAGCTTAGATCCCCCAGGGTATCCAGATACGCAGTATTTT.

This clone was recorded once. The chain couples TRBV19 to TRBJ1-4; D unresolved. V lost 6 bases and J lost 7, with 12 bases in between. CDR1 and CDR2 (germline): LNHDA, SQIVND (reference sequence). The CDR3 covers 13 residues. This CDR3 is CASSPNTPEKLFF. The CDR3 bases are TGTGCCAGTAGCCCCAATACCCCTGAAAAACTGTTTTTT.

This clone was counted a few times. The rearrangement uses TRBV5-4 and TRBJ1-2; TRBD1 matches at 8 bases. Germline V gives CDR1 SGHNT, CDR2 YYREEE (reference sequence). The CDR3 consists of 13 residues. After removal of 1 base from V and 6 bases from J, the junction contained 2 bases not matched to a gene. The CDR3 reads CASSLRQGHGYTF. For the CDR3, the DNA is TGTGCCAGCAGCTTGCGACAGGGGCATGGCTACACCTTC.

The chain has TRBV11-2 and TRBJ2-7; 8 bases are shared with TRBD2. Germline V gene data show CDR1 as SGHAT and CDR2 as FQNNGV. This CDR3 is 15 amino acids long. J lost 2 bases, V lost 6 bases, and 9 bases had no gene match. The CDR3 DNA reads TGTGCCAGCAGAATGATACGGGAGGGTCCCTACGAGCAGTACTTC. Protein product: CASRMIREGPYEQYF. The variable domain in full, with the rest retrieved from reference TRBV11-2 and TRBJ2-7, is EAGVAQSPRYKIIEKRQSVAFWCNPISGHATLYWYQQILGQGPKLLIQFQNNGVVDDSQLPKDRFSAERLKGVDSTLKIQPAKLEDSAVYLCASRMIREGPYEQYFGPGTRLTVT.

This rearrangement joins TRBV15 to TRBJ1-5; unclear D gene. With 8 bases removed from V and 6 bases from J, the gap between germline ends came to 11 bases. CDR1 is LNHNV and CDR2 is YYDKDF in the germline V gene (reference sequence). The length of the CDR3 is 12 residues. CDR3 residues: CATGSDLQPQHF. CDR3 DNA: TGTGCCACCGGTTCCGACCTTCAGCCCCAGCATTTT.

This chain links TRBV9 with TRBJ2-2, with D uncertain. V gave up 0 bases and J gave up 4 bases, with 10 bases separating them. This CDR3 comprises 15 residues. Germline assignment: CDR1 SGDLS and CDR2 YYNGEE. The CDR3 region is CASSVEGYSTGELFF. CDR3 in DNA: TGTGCCAGCAGCGTAGAAGGGTATAGCACCGGGGAGCTGTTTTTT.

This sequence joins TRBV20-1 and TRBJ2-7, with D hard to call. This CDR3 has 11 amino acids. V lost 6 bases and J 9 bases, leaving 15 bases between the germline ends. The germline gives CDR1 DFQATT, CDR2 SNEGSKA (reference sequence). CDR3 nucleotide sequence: TGCAGTGCAACACCGGTAGTGTGGCAGTACTTC. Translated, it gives CSATPVVWQYF.